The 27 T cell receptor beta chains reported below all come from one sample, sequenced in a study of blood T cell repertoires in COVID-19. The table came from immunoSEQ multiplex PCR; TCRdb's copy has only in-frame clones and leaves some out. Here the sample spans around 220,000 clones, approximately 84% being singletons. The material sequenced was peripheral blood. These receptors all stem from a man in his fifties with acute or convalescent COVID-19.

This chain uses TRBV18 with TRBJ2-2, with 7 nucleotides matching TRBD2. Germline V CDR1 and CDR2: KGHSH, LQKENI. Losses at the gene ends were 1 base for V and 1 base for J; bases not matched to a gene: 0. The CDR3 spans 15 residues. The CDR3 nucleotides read TGTGCCAGCTCACCACAGCGGGGGAACACCGGGGAGCTGTTTTTT. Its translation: CASSPQRGNTGELFF.

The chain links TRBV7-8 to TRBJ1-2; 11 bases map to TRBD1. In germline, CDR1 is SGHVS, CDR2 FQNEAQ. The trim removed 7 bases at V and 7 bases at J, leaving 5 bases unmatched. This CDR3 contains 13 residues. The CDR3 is CASIGTGGAGYTF. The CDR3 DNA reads TGTGCCAGCATCGGGACAGGGGGAGCTGGCTACACCTTC.

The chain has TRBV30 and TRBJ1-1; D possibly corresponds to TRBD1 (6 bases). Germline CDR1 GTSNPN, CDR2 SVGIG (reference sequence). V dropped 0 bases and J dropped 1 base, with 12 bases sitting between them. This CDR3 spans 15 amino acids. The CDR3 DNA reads TGTGCCTGGAGTGTACCCGGGACACCGAACACTGAAGCTTTCTTT. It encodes CAWSVPGTPNTEAFF.

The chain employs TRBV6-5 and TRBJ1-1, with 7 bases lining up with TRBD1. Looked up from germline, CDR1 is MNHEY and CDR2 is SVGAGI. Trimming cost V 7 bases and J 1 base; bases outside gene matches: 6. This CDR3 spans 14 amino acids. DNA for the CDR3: TGTGCCAGCACTTCGACAGGGAGGAACACTGAAGCTTTCTTT. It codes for CASTSTGRNTEAFF.

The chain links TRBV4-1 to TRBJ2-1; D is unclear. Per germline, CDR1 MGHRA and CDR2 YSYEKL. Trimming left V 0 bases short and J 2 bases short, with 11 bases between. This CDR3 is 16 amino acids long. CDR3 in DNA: TGCGCCAGCAGCCAAGATTCACGCGTCACCTACAATGAGCAGTTCTTC. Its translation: CASSQDSRVTYNEQFF.

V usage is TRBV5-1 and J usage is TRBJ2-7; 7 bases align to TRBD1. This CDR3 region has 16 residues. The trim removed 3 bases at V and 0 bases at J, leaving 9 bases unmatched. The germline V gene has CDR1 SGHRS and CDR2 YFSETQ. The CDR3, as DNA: TGCGCCAGCAGCTCCCGGACAGGACCATCCTCCTACGAGCAGTACTTC. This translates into CASSSRTGPSSYEQYF.

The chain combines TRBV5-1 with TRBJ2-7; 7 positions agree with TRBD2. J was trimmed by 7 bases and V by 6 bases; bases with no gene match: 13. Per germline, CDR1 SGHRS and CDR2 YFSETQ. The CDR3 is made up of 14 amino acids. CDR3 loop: CASTDGRLVGEQYF. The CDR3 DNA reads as TGCGCCAGCACCGACGGGAGGCTAGTAGGAGAGCAGTACTTC.

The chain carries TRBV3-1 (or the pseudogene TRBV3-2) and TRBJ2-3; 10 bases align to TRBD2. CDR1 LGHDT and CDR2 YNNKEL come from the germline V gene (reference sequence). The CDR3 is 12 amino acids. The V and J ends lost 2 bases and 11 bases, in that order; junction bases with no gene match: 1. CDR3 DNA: TGTGCCAGCAGCCAATGGACTAGCGGGCAGTATTTT. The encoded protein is CASSQWTSGQYF.

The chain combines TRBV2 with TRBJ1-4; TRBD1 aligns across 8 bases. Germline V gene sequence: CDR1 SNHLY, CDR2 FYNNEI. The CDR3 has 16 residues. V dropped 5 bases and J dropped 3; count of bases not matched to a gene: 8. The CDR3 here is CASSFGRGQPNEKLFF. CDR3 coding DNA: TGTGCCAGCAGTTTTGGCAGGGGGCAGCCTAATGAAAAACTGTTTTTT.

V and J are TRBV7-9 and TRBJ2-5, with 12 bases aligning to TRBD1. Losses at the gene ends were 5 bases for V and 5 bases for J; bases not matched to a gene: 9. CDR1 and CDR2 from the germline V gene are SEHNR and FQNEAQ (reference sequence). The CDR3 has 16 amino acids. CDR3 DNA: TGTGCCAGCAGCCCGGGGGACAGGGGGCTTCGGGAGACCCAGTACTTC. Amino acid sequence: CASSPGDRGLRETQYF.

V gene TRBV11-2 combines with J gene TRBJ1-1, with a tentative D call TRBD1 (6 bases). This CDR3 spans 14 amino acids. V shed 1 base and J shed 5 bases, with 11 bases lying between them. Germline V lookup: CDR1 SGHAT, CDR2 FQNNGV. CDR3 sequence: CASSLAGRGTEAFF. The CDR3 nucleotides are TGTGCCAGCAGCTTAGCAGGGAGGGGGACTGAAGCTTTCTTT.

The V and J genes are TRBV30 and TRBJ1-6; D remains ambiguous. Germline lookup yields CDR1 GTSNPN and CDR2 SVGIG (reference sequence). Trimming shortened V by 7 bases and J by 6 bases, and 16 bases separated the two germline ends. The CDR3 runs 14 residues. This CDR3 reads CAFTRELRNSPLHF. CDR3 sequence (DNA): TGTGCCTTCACCCGGGAACTTCGTAATTCACCCCTCCACTTT.

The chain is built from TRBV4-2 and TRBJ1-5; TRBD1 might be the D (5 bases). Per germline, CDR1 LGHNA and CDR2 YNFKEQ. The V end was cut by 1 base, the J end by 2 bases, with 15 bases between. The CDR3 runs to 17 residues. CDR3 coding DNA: TGTGCCAGCAGCCAAGCCGCGGGGGGGGATGGCAATCAGCCCCAGCATTTT. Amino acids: CASSQAAGGDGNQPQHF.

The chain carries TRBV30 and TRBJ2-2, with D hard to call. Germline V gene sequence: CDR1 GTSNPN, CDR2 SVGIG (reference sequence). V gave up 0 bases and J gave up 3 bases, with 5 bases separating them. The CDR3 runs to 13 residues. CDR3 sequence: CAWSVQDTGELFF. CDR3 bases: TGTGCCTGGAGTGTACAAGACACCGGGGAGCTGTTTTTT.

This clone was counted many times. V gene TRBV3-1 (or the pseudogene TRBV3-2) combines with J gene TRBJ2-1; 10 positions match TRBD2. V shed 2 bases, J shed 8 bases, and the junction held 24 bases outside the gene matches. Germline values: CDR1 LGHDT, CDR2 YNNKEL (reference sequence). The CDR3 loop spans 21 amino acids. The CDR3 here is CASSQNSAFWASGGRGDEQFF. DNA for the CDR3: TGTGCCAGCAGCCAAAACAGCGCCTTCTGGGCTAGCGGGGGACGAGGGGATGAGCAGTTCTTC.

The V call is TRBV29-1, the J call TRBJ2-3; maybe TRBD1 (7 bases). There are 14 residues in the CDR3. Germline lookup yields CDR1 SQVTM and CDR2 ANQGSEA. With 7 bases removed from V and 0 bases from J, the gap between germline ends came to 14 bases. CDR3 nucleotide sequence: TGCAGCGGGCGGGACAGATCTAGCACAGATACGCAGTATTTT. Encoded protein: CSGRDRSSTDTQYF.

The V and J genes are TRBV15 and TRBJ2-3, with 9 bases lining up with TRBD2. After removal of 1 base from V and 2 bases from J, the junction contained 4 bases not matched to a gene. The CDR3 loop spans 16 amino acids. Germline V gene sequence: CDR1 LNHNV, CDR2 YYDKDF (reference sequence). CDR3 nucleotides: TGTGCCACCAGCAGAGTTAGCGGGGGCTCCACAGATACGCAGTATTTT. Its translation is CATSRVSGGSTDTQYF.

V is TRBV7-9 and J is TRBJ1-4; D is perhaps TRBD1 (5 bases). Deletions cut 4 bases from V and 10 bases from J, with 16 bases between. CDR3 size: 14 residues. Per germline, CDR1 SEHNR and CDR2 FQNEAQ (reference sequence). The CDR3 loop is CASSWGSEDRKLFF. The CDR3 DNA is TGTGCCAGCAGCTGGGGCAGCGAAGATCGAAAACTGTTTTTT.

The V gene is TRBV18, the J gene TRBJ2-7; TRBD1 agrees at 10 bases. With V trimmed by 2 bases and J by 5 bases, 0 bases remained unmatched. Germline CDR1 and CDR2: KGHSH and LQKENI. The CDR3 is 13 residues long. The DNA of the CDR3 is TGTGCCAGCTCACCAGGGACAGGGGACGAGCAGTACTTC. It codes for CASSPGTGDEQYF.

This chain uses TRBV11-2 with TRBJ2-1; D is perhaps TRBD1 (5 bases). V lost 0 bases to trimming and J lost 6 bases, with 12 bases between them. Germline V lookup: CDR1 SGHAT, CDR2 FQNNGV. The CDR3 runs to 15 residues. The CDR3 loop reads CASSLDRARPNEQFF. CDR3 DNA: TGTGCCAGCAGCTTAGACAGGGCCAGACCCAATGAGCAGTTCTTC.

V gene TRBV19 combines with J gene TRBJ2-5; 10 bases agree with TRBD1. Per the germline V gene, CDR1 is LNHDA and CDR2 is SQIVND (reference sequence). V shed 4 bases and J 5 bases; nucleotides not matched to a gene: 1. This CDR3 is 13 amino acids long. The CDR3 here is CASSKDRGETQYF. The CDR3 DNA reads TGTGCCAGTAGTAAGGACAGGGGGGAGACCCAGTACTTC.

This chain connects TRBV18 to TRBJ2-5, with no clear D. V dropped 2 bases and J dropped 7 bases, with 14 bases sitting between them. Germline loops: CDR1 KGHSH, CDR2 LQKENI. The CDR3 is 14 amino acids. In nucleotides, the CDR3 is TGTGCCAGCTCACCAGCGACTGATTTGGGGACCCAGTACTTC. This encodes CASSPATDLGTQYF. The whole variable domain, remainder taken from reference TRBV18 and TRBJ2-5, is NAGVMQNPRHLVRRRGQEARLRCSPMKGHSHVYWYRQLPEEGLKFMVYLQKENIIDESGMPKERFSAEFPKEGPSILRIQQVVRGDSAAYFCASSPATDLGTQYFGPGTRLLVL.

The CDR3 reads CASSLGSGQFNQPQHF. DNA of the CDR3: TGTGCCAGCAGCTTAGGGTCGGGACAGTTCAATCAGCCCCAGCATTTT. The chain carries TRBV13 and TRBJ1-5, with 7 bases that match TRBD1. Germline CDR1 is PRHDT and CDR2 is FYEKMQ (reference sequence). After removal of 0 bases from V and 3 bases from J, the junction contained 5 bases not matched to a gene. The CDR3 contains 16 residues.

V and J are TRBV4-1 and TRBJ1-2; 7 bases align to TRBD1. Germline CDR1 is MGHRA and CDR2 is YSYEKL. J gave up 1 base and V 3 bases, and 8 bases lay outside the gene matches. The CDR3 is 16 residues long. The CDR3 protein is CASSQKTGVDNYGYTF. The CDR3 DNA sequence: TGCGCCAGCAGCCAGAAAACAGGGGTTGATAACTATGGCTACACCTTC.

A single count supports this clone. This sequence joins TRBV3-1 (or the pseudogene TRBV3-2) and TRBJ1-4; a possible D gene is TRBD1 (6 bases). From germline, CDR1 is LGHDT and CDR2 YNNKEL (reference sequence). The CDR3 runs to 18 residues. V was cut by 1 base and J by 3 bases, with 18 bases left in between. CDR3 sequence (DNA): TGTGCCAGCAGCCAAGGTGGACAGCCTCTCCGGGCTAATGAAAAACTGTTTTTT. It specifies CASSQGGQPLRANEKLFF.

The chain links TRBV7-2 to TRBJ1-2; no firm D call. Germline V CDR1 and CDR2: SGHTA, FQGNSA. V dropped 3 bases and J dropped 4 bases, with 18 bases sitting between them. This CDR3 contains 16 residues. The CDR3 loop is CASSFRPGSLLYGYTF. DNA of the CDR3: TGTGCCAGCAGCTTCCGGCCGGGGTCGCTTCTCTATGGCTACACCTTC.

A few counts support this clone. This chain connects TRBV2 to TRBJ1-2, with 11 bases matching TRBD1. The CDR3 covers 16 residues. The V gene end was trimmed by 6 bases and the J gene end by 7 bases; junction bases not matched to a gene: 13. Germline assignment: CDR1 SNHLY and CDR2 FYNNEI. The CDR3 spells CASRPGQGAGRGGYTF. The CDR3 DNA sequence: TGTGCCAGCAGACCCGGACAGGGGGCGGGTAGGGGTGGCTACACCTTC.